Included here is one TCR beta chain sequence, with context. These data come from a study of blood T cell repertoires in COVID-19. Across the study: Samples taken during acute and convalescent COVID-19 were collected in the United States, Italy and Spain. The analysed material was cDNA or gDNA that came from T cells, B-cell-depleted T cells, or PBMCs.

CDR1 is MGHDK, CDR2 SYGVNS, per germline. The CDR3 length is 14 residues. The V and J ends lost 3 bases and 2 bases, in that order; junction bases with no gene match: 3. As handled by the study authors: Estimation of nucleated cell counts was performed using reference gene primer amplification. Data came from immunoSEQ multiplex PCR; TCRdb stores just in-frame clones and leaves some out. Clone size and the V and J calls come from that table; the DNA yielded D and trimming. The sample records 200,000 to 250,000 clones, roughly 85% being singletons. The sequencing sample was made of peripheral blood. This sequence was found in a woman of 80 years or more with acute or convalescent COVID-19. This rearrangement joins TRBV25-1 to TRBJ1-2, with 7 bases lining up with TRBD1. The CDR3 bases are TGTGCCAGCAGTGATCCGGGACAGAACTATGGCTACACCTTC. It yields the protein CASSDPGQNYGYTF.